Sequencing of this TCR beta chain was carried out in a study of shared clonotypes between healthy human individuals. All donors qualified as healthy HIV-negative adults and had experienced no recent acute infections or vaccinations. A split of CD4+ cells into CD45RA+ naive and CD45RA-negative memory subsets was performed. An even split of each subset's genomic DNA across several immunoSEQ plates was performed. Data came from immunoSEQ multiplex PCR; TCRdb stores just in-frame clones and leaves some out. The sample yields some 1 million clones, around four fifths seen once. In this sample, this clone turned up a few times. Its specificity is unknown. A read error may produce the germline difference seen at one junction end. Findings and limits, study-wide: Rarefaction curves obtained for sorted subsets showed sequencing incomplete despite large depth.

In germline, CDR1 is SSHAT, CDR2 FNYEAQ (reference sequence). CDR3 length: 14 amino acids. Sequenced input: memory CD4+ T cells sorted from blood. Subset specified: CD45RA-negative fraction. The chain uses TRBV7-7 and TRBJ2-5; TRBD1 matches at 9 bases. The receptor's source is a man aged 18 to 29 in good health. The CDR3 here is CASSSSGQGETQYF. In nucleotides, the CDR3 is TGTGCTAGCAGCTCTTCGGGACAGGGTGAGACCCAGTACTTC.